This T cell receptor beta chain was recorded in a study of T-cell reconstitution after alpha-beta-depleted transplantation in children (dated by TCRdb to between 2015 and 2016). As for the study more broadly: T-cell immune reconstitution after TCRalphabeta/CD19-depleted allogeneic hematopoietic cell transplantation in children was quantitatively tracked in the study by means of TCR repertoire profiling.

Library preparation was by PCR. The reads were generated on an Illumina HiSeq 2500. TCR library preparation used molecular barcoding, with unique molecular identifiers applied to normalize quantification of the TCRbeta repertoire. TCRdb reprocessing: public reads trimmed at Q25 with fastp, clones called with MiXCR, in-frame beta chains kept. Here each entry gathers all rows of one CDR3 protein and keeps the most common genes and DNA. The sample profile shows about 31,000 distinct CDR3 sequences; around 6% of them were found once. In total, the top ten clones hold 25% to 30% of the sample. General conclusions and limits of the study: In some patients, the high TCRbeta diversity seen at day 60 was put down to recipient T cells and intrathymic progenitors that had survived conditioning. Over subsequent months, a decline in hyperexpanded clone frequencies was noted, and after one year, T-cell counts and TCRbeta diversity were mostly ascribed to newly produced T cells. The apparently early recovery of alphabetaT-cell counts about two months after transplant reportedly depended on only several hundred rapidly expanded clones that came from non-depleted graft cells.

Relative to germline, V is missing 0 bases and J is missing 3 bases, with 4 bases of the junction outside any gene match. Inclusive of the bounding cysteine and phenylalanine, the CDR3 is 14 residues long. Just the 42-base CDR3 DNA is kept, in frame starting at base 1. The germline V gene (reference sequence) provides CDR1 DFQATT and CDR2 SNEGSKA. The intended sense of this specimen's time point label: day 60 (about 2 months) after transplantation. The treatment or condition tag for this specimen amounts to: allogeneic hematopoietic cell transplantation with graft depleted of TCRalphabeta T cells and CD19 B cells. Transplant recipients were children who received TCRalphabeta/CD19-depleted allogeneic hematopoietic cell grafts. Ten or more counts support this clonotype. This clone's antigen is unknown. Base qualities are not provided; no much larger clone lies one nucleotide away.

The chain uses TRBV20-1 and TRBJ1-1; the central 7 bases match TRBD1. The origin of this receptor is a child under two years old who had a stem cell transplant for acute myeloid leukemia, so the T cells may come from the graft donor. Sequences were derived from peripheral blood, sampled 60 days after TCRalphabeta/CD19-depleted stem cell transplant. The CDR3 reads CSARDYRGDTEAFF. The bases read TGCAGTGCTAGAGATTACAGGGGAGACACTGAAGCTTTCTTT.